Below, 12 T cell receptor beta chains from the same sample are listed, as sequenced in a study of shared clonotypes between healthy human individuals. Profiled with immunoSEQ multiplex PCR; TCRdb holds only in-frame clones, not every one. The profile shows over a million clones, 78% of them singletons. The material sequenced was memory CD4+ T cells from PBMCs. Specified subset: CD45RA-negative fraction. These receptors were taken from a man aged 18 to 30 in good health. Some clones in this sample may be carry-over from other donors' samples.

The chain uses TRBV30 and TRBJ2-3; D is uncertain. Trimming cost V 1 base and J 1 base, with 9 bases left between them. This CDR3 region has 14 residues. The germline CDR1 and CDR2 sequences are GTSNPN and SVGIG (reference sequence). The CDR3 region is CAWSARSGTDTQYF. CDR3 coding DNA: TGTGCCTGGAGTGCCCGATCTGGCACAGATACGCAGTATTTT. The variable domain in full, completed from reference TRBV30 and TRBJ2-3, reads SQTIHQWPATLVQPVGSPLSLECTVEGTSNPNLYWYRQAAGRGLQLLFYSVGIGQISSEVPQNLSASRPQDRQFILSSKKLLLSDSGFYLCAWSARSGTDTQYFGPGTRLTVL.

The rearrangement uses TRBV27 and TRBJ2-3; tentatively, D is TRBD1 (5 bases). The CDR3 is made up of 23 amino acids. V lost 6 bases and J 1 base, leaving 38 bases between the germline ends. Germline CDR1 MNHEY, CDR2 SMNVEV (reference sequence). The CDR3 region has the DNA TGTGCCAGCAGGCGAAGATTACGAGATGGACCCGTAAAACTTCTAGGGGGCACAGATACGCAGTATTTT. This gives the protein CASRRRLRDGPVKLLGGTDTQYF.

This clone was observed a few times. The chain is built from TRBV9 and TRBJ1-2; 7 positions agree with TRBD1. Looked up from germline, CDR1 is SGDLS and CDR2 is YYNGEE. CDR3 length: 13 residues. V trimming: 5 bases; J trimming: 8 bases; junction bases outside the gene matches: 9. CDR3 amino acids: CASSGDRETGYTF. CDR3 nucleotides: TGTGCCAGCAGTGGCGACAGGGAGACCGGCTACACCTTC. Looking up the rest from reference TRBV9 and TRBJ1-2 gives the full variable domain: DSGVTQTPKHLITATGQRVTLRCSPRSGDLSVYWYQQSLDQGLQFLIQYYNGEERAKGNILERFSAQQFPDLHSELNLSSLELGDSALYFCASSGDRETGYTFGSGTRLTVV.

The chain has TRBV7-3 and TRBJ2-3; TRBD1 is a possible D gene (5 bases). Germline V gives CDR1 SGHTA, CDR2 FQGTGA. The CDR3 totals 12 residues. Trimming pared 8 bases from V and 3 bases from J, leaving 9 bases between. The CDR3 sequence is CASGAATDTQYF. For the CDR3, the DNA is TGTGCCAGCGGGGCCGCTACAGATACGCAGTATTTT.

The chain is built from TRBV30 and TRBJ2-2; D remains unclear. CDR3 length: 13 amino acids. The germline V and J ends were trimmed by 3 bases and 6 bases, with 11 bases remaining between them. CDR1 is GTSNPN, CDR2 SVGIG, per germline (reference sequence). CDR3 in amino acids: CAWSDTFPGELFF. The CDR3 DNA reads as TGTGCCTGGAGCGATACATTCCCCGGGGAGCTGTTTTTT.

The rearrangement joins TRBV30 to TRBJ2-3; 11 positions match TRBD1. With V trimmed by 3 bases and J by 6 bases, 5 bases remained unmatched. This CDR3 spans 14 amino acids. Germline CDR1 is GTSNPN and CDR2 is SVGIG (reference sequence). CDR3 DNA sequence: TGTGCCTGGAGGAACCGGGACAGGGGGGATACGCAGTATTTT. Protein sequence: CAWRNRDRGDTQYF.

This sequence joins TRBV29-1 and TRBJ2-1; D remains unclear. V lost 3 bases to trimming and J lost 6 bases, with 21 bases between them. The CDR3 contains 16 residues. The germline V gene encodes CDR1 SQVTM and CDR2 ANQGSEA. CDR3 amino acids: CSVDALWLVDGNEQFF. The CDR3 nucleotides read TGCAGCGTTGATGCCCTCTGGTTGGTCGACGGCAATGAGCAGTTCTTC.

In its sample, this clone was seen once. A far larger clone is only one base removed, so a read error is likely. The J gene is TRBJ1-3, the V gene TRBV11-2; no firm D call. V lost 0 bases and J lost 5, with 2 bases in between. CDR3 length equals 12 residues. CDR1 SGHAT and CDR2 FQNNGV come from the germline V gene. CDR3 nucleotides: TGTGCCAGCAGCTTAGACAGAAACACCATATATTTT. Its protein is CASSLDRNTIYF.

The V gene is TRBV6-5, the J gene TRBJ1-5; D is uncertain. Germline loops: CDR1 MNHEY, CDR2 SVGAGI. Trimming removed 5 bases from V and 0 bases from J, with 11 bases in between. The CDR3 consists of 15 residues. The CDR3 DNA reads as TGTGCCAGCAGTCCCGACATGAATAGCAATCAGCCCCAGCATTTT. Encoded protein: CASSPDMNSNQPQHF.

The CDR3 nucleotides read TGTGCCAGCAGTAAAAACCAGCCGAACTATGGCTACACCTTC. The encoded protein is CASSKNQPNYGYTF. The chain links TRBV27 to TRBJ1-2, with D hard to call. The CDR3 totals 14 residues. Trimming left V 5 bases short and J 2 bases short, with 12 bases between. CDR1 and CDR2 from the germline V gene are MNHEY and SMNVEV (reference sequence).

The chain links TRBV4-3 to TRBJ2-3, with 7 bases lining up with TRBD2. CDR1 and CDR2 (germline): LGHNA, YSLEER. V shed 0 bases and J 6 bases; nucleotides not matched to a gene: 15. The CDR3 has 18 residues. CDR3 DNA: TGCGCCAGCAGCCAAGAAGCGGGGTACGGGGGAGGAGCGGATACGCAGTATTTT. Residues: CASSQEAGYGGGADTQYF.

In DNA form, the CDR3 reads TGTGCCAGCAGCCCCGGAGGGGGTGAGGAGACCCAGTACTTC. It yields the protein CASSPGGGEETQYF. This rearrangement joins TRBV7-9 to TRBJ2-5; D might be TRBD1 or TRBD2, each matching 6 bases. Between the trimmed V and J ends, which lost 5 bases and 5 bases, there was a span of 15 bases. Per germline, CDR1 SEHNR and CDR2 FQNEAQ (reference sequence). There are 14 residues in the CDR3. Supplemented by reference TRBV7-9 and TRBJ2-5, the full variable domain reads DTGVSQNPRHKITKRGQNVTFRCDPISEHNRLYWYRQTLGQGPEFLTYFQNEAQLEKSRLLSDRFSAERPKGSFSTLEIQRTEQGDSAMYLCASSPGGGEETQYFGPGTRLLVL.